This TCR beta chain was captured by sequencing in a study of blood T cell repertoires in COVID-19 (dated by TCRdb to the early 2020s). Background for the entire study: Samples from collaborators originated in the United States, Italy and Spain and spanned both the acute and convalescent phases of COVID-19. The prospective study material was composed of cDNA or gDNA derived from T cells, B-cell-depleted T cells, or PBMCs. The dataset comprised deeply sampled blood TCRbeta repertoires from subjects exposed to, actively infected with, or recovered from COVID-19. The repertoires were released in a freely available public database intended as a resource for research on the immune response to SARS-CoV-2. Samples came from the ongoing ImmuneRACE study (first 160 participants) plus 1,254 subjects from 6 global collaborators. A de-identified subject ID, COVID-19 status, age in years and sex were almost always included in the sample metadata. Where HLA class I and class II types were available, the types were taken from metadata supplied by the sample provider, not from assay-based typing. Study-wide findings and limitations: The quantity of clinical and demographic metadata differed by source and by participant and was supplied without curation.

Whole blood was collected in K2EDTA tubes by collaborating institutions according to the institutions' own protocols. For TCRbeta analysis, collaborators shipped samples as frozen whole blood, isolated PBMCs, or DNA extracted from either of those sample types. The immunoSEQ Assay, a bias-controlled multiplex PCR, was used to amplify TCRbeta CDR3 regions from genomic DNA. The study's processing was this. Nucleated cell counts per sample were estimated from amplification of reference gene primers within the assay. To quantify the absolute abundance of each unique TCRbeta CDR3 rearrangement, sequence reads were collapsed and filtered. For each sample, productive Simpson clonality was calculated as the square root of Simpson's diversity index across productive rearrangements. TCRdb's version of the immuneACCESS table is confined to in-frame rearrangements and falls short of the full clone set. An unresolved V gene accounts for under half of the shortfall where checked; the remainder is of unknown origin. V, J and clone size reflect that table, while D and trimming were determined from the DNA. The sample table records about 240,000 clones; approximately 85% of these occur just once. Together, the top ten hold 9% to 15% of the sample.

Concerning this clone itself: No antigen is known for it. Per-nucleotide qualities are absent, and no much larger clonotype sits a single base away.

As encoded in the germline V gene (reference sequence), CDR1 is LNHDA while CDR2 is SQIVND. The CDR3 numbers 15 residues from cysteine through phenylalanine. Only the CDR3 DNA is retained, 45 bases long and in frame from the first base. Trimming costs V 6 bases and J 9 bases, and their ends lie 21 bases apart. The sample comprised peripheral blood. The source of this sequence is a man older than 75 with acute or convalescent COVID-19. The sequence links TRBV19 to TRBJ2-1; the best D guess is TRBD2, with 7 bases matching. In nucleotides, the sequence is TGTGCCAGTAGGAGGGGGGGAGGGCAAGGACCTGAGCAGTTCTTC. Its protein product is CASRRGGGQGPEQFF.